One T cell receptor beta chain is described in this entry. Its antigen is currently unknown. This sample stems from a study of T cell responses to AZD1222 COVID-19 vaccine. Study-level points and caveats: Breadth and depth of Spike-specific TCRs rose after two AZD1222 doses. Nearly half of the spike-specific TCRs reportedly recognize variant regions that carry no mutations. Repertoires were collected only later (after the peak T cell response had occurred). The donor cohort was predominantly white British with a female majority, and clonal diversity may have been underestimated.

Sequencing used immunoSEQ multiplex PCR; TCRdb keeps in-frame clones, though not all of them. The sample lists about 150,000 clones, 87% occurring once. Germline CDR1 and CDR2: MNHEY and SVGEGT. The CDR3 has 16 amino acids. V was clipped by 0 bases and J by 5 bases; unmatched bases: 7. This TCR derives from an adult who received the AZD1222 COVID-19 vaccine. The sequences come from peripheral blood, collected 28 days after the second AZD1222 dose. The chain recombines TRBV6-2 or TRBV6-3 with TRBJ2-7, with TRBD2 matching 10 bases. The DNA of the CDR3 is TGTGCCAGCAGTTACTCGGGGACTAGCGTCACCCACGAGCAGTACTTC. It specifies CASSYSGTSVTHEQYF.